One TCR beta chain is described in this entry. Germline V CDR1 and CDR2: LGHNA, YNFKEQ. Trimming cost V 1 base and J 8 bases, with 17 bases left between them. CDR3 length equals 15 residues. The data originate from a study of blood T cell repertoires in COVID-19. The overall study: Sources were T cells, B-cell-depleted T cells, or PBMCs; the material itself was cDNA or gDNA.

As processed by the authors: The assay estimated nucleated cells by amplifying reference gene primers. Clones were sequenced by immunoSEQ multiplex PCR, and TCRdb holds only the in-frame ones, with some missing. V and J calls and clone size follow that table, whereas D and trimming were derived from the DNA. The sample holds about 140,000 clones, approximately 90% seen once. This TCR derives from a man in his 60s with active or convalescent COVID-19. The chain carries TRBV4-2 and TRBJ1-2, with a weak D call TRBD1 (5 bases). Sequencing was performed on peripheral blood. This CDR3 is CASSQGHRLHAGYTF. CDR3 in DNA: TGTGCCAGCAGCCAAGGGCACAGGCTCCATGCGGGCTACACCTTC.